The clone carrying this T cell receptor (beta chain) was observed a few times. TCRdb's copy holds only in-frame clones and misses some; the assay was immunoSEQ multiplex PCR. The sample has 75,000 to 95,000 clones; less than 95% are singletons. CDR1 is PRHDT, CDR2 FYEKMQ, per germline (reference sequence). V was shortened by 2 bases and J by 4 bases, with 8 bases between the two germline ends. The CDR3 sequence is 14 residues long. This specimen belongs to a study of T cell changes during pregnancy in multiple sclerosis. The starting material was peripheral blood, obtained before pregnancy. This chain links TRBV13 with TRBJ2-2, with D tentatively TRBD2 (5 bases). The receptor was isolated from a female donor with multiple sclerosis, enrolled in a pregnancy study. CDR3 DNA: TGTGCCAGCAGCTTAAGACTACCCACCGGGGAGCTGTTTTTT. Amino acids: CASSLRLPTGELFF.